One and the same sample provided the 22 T cell receptor beta chains below, sequenced in a study of blood T cell repertoires in COVID-19. The data were produced by immunoSEQ multiplex PCR, yet TCRdb's version contains in-frame clones alone and is incomplete. The sample records about 530,000 clones, about 89% being singletons. The sequencing sample was made of peripheral blood. The receptors were sampled from a woman between 50 and 59 years old with COVID-19, enrolled during active disease.

The J gene is TRBJ1-4, the V gene TRBV30; perhaps TRBD1 as D (6 bases). The CDR3 consists of 14 residues. The germline V gene encodes CDR1 GTSNPN and CDR2 SVGIG (reference sequence). Trimming pared 0 bases from V and 8 bases from J, leaving 13 bases between. CDR3 in DNA: TGTGCCTGGAGTGTACAGGGTTCTCGGGAAAAACTGTTTTTT. This codes for CAWSVQGSREKLFF. Complete variable domain (other parts from reference TRBV30 and TRBJ1-4): SQTIHQWPATLVQPVGSPLSLECTVEGTSNPNLYWYRQAAGRGLQLLFYSVGIGQISSEVPQNLSASRPQDRQFILSSKKLLLSDSGFYLCAWSVQGSREKLFFGSGTQLSVL.

A few counts support this clone. J is TRBJ1-1 and V is TRBV9, with 7 bases identical to TRBD1. The trim removed 0 bases at V and 1 base at J, leaving 6 bases unmatched. Germline V gene sequence: CDR1 SGDLS, CDR2 YYNGEE. The CDR3 loop spans 16 amino acids. DNA for the CDR3: TGTGCCAGCAGCGTAGAACCGGGACAGAGGAACACTGAAGCTTTCTTT. Protein product: CASSVEPGQRNTEAFF.

The rearrangement joins TRBV12-3 or TRBV12-4 to TRBJ1-4; D is possibly TRBD1 (5 bases). V was pared by 7 bases and J by 12 bases, with 12 bases between. The CDR3 runs to 11 residues. The CDR3: CASNRQNQLFF. The CDR3 nucleotides are TGTGCCAGCAACCGACAGAATCAACTGTTTTTT.

This chain joins TRBV5-1 and TRBJ1-2; weak D call: TRBD1 (6 bases). Trimming stripped 4 bases from V and 8 bases from J, with 12 bases between. Germline V lookup: CDR1 SGHRS, CDR2 YFSETQ. The CDR3 runs to 12 residues. CDR3 sequence reads: CASSAGARGYTF. CDR3 bases: TGCGCCAGCAGCGCGGGGGCGCGGGGCTACACCTTC.

There are a few counts of this clone. The chain employs TRBV24-1 and TRBJ2-5; a possible D gene is TRBD2 (6 bases). V lost 4 bases and J 0 bases, leaving 11 bases between the germline ends. The CDR3 totals 15 residues. Germline CDR1 is KGHDR and CDR2 is SFDVKD. CDR3 sequence (DNA): TGTGCCACCAGTGAACCCCGGGACTACCAAGAGACCCAGTACTTC. As protein: CATSEPRDYQETQYF.

The V and J genes are TRBV10-1 and TRBJ1-1; TRBD1 might be the D (5 bases). Trimming pared 2 bases from V and 4 bases from J, leaving 14 bases between. Germline values: CDR1 WNHNN, CDR2 SYGVQD (reference sequence). The CDR3 contains 15 residues. CDR3 protein: CASSEVAGVGTEAFF. As DNA, the CDR3 is TGCGCCAGCAGTGAGGTAGCGGGGGTGGGCACTGAAGCTTTCTTT.

The chain employs TRBV5-1 and TRBJ2-1, with 13 bases aligning to TRBD2. V lost 3 bases, J lost 8 bases, and 8 bases stayed unmatched. There are 16 residues in the CDR3. CDR1 is SGHRS and CDR2 is YFSETQ in the germline V gene. The DNA of the CDR3 is TGCGCCAGCAGCTCACGGACTAGCGGGGGAGTCGATGAGCAGTTCTTC. Translation: CASSSRTSGGVDEQFF.

The rearrangement uses TRBV3-1 (or the pseudogene TRBV3-2) and TRBJ2-1; TRBD2 matches at 10 bases. This CDR3 has 14 amino acids. Germline CDR1 and CDR2: LGHDT and YNNKEL (reference sequence). V shed 0 bases and J 12 bases; nucleotides not matched to a gene: 5. CDR3 amino acids: CASSQEAVAGGQFF. The CDR3 DNA follows: TGTGCCAGCAGCCAAGAGGCAGTAGCGGGGGGGCAGTTCTTC.

V and J are TRBV12-2 and TRBJ2-7; the tabulated D call, TRBD2, remains unverified against the DNA. TRBV12-2 is flagged as a pseudogene. The CDR3 consists of 15 residues. CDR3 region: CASCSDGGIPCEQYF. CDR3 nucleotide sequence: TGTGCAAGTTGCTCTGATGGAGGAATCCCATGCGAGCAGTACTTC.

The chain couples TRBV30 to TRBJ2-7; 9 bases agree with TRBD2. The germline V gene encodes CDR1 GTSNPN and CDR2 SVGIG (reference sequence). J gave up 4 bases and V 0 bases, and 4 bases lay outside the gene matches. The CDR3 has 14 residues. As DNA, the CDR3 is TGTGCCTGGAGTGTAGCGGGGGGATGGTACGAGCAGTACTTC. It yields the protein CAWSVAGGWYEQYF.

The J gene is TRBJ1-2, the V gene TRBV5-1; possible D gene TRBD1, 6 bases. The CDR3 runs to 14 residues. CDR1 and CDR2 from the germline V gene are SGHRS and YFSETQ. Trimming removed 4 bases at V and 8 bases at J, with 18 bases between. The CDR3 coding sequence is TGCGCCAGCAGCCCCCCGGGACAATCGAGAGGCTACACCTTC. Translated, it gives CASSPPGQSRGYTF.

This clone was counted only a few times. The J gene is TRBJ2-1, the V gene TRBV4-1; 14 bases line up with TRBD2. Trimming removed 4 bases from V and 3 bases from J; junction bases left unmatched: 8. This CDR3 has 18 amino acids. CDR1 and CDR2 from the germline V gene are MGHRA and YSYEKL. The CDR3 reads CASSLRLAGGQSYNEQFF. The DNA for the CDR3 is TGCGCCAGCAGCCTACGACTAGCGGGGGGGCAGAGCTACAATGAGCAGTTCTTC.

The chain is built from TRBV5-1 and TRBJ2-7; a possible D gene is TRBD1 (6 bases). The germline gives CDR1 SGHRS, CDR2 YFSETQ. Trimming removed 1 base from V and 0 bases from J, with 8 bases in between. The CDR3 spans 14 residues. The CDR3 is CASSLQGPSYEQYF. CDR3 sequence (DNA): TGCGCCAGCAGCTTGCAGGGGCCCTCCTACGAGCAGTACTTC.

The J gene is TRBJ2-1, the V gene TRBV11-3; possible D gene TRBD2, 5 bases. In germline, CDR1 is SGHNT, CDR2 YENEEA. The V gene lost 0 bases and the J gene lost 7 bases, with 13 bases spanning the gap. The CDR3 spans 15 residues. The CDR3 here is CASSLERGPENEQFF. The CDR3 DNA sequence: TGTGCCAGCAGCTTAGAACGAGGGCCCGAGAATGAGCAGTTCTTC.

The chain has TRBV10-3 and TRBJ1-2, with a weak D call TRBD1 (5 bases). Germline V lookup: CDR1 ENHRY, CDR2 SYGVKD. The CDR3 consists of 14 residues. V was trimmed by 0 bases and J by 6 bases, leaving 11 bases between them. The DNA of the CDR3 is TGTGCCATCAGTGAGTCGAAGGGGCGCGATGGCTACACCTTC. Amino acid sequence: CAISESKGRDGYTF.

The chain recombines TRBV7-9 with TRBJ2-3; D is possibly TRBD2 (5 bases). The length of the CDR3 is 16 residues. Germline V gene sequence: CDR1 SEHNR, CDR2 FQNEAQ (reference sequence). V was cut by 1 base and J by 0 bases, with 11 bases left in between. CDR3 nucleotides: TGTGCCAGCAGCTTAGGGAGGACCCTTAGCACAGATACGCAGTATTTT. Protein: CASSLGRTLSTDTQYF. The complete variable domain, with remaining parts taken from reference TRBV7-9 and TRBJ2-3, reads DTGVSQNPRHKITKRGQNVTFRCDPISEHNRLYWYRQTLGQGPEFLTYFQNEAQLEKSRLLSDRFSAERPKGSFSTLEIQRTEQGDSAMYLCASSLGRTLSTDTQYFGPGTRLTVL.

The rearrangement joins TRBV6-5 to TRBJ1-1; 7 bases fit TRBD1. J gave up 7 bases and V 0 bases, and 5 bases lay outside the gene matches. The CDR3 covers 14 residues. From germline, CDR1 is MNHEY and CDR2 SVGAGI. The CDR3 region has the DNA TGTGCCAGCAGTTACTCAGGGGGCGAGGGTGAAGCTTTCTTT. As protein: CASSYSGGEGEAFF.

The chain uses TRBV6-5 and TRBJ2-7; a possible D gene is TRBD2 (6 bases). The CDR3 is made up of 16 amino acids. The ends were cut back, 4 bases at V and 0 bases at J, with 16 bases in the middle. Germline V gene lookup returns CDR1 MNHEY and CDR2 SVGAGI. In DNA form, the CDR3 reads TGTGCCAGCAGTTCCCATGGGAGGACCTACTCCTACGAGCAGTACTTC. Its translation: CASSSHGRTYSYEQYF.

The chain carries TRBV6-5 and TRBJ1-5, with D hard to call. V dropped 0 bases and J dropped 0 bases, with 6 bases sitting between them. The CDR3 extends over 15 amino acids. Per germline, CDR1 MNHEY and CDR2 SVGAGI. CDR3 sequence (DNA): TGTGCCAGCAGTTACTCGGAGAGTAGCAATCAGCCCCAGCATTTT. Translated: CASSYSESSNQPQHF.

The chain has TRBV13 and TRBJ1-3, with D unclear. V gave up 6 bases and J gave up 4 bases, with 13 bases separating them. Germline loops: CDR1 PRHDT, CDR2 FYEKMQ (reference sequence). The CDR3 runs to 14 residues. CDR3 in amino acids: CASRTSGEGNTIYF. DNA of the CDR3: TGTGCCAGCAGAACCTCCGGGGAGGGAAACACCATATATTTT.

This clone appeared a single time. The chain has TRBV5-1 and TRBJ2-7; D gene uncertain. V was cut by 0 bases and J by 0 bases, with 4 bases left in between. The CDR3 loop spans 13 amino acids. Germline assignment: CDR1 SGHRS and CDR2 YFSETQ. Here the CDR3 reads CASSLGHSYEQYF. The CDR3 DNA follows: TGCGCCAGCAGCTTGGGACACTCCTACGAGCAGTACTTC.

A word on this clone: The identical CDR3 is also encoded by other nucleotide sequences in the sample. V usage is TRBV6-6 and J usage is TRBJ1-1; D is uncertain. Per the germline V gene, CDR1 is MNHNY and CDR2 is SVGAGI (reference sequence). The CDR3 consists of 12 residues. V was shortened by 3 bases and J by 3 bases, with 5 bases between the two germline ends. The CDR3 bases are TGTGCCAGCAGTTATCGGGACACTGAAGCTTTCTTT. Its translation is CASSYRDTEAFF.